The source of this T cell receptor (beta chain) is a study of tissue T cells after allogeneic stem cell transplantation. V was cut by 0 bases and J by 7 bases, with 4 bases left in between. Germline V lookup: CDR1 KGHPV, CDR2 FQNQEV (reference sequence). This CDR3 is built from 13 residues. Sequencing used immunoSEQ multiplex PCR; TCRdb keeps in-frame clones, though not all of them. The profile shows thousands of clones, 42% of them singletons. As regards this clone: Its antigen is not known. Gene names denote mouse genes. Sequencing ends 1 residue short of the CDR3 end; the germline J gene provides the rest. Other DNA variants within this sample encode the same CDR3.

Time point defined: mouse harvest day 7 after allogeneic transplant. Mouse grafts combined 10^7 T-cell-depleted bone marrow cells with 10^6 splenic CD5+ T cells. General study findings and limits: Blood and spleen captured only part of the tissue TCR repertoire. Anatomically similar tissues had similar TCR repertoires within each patient.

The sample taken for sequencing was skin. This clonotype was obtained from a female BALB/c mouse given C57BL/6 T cells with graft-versus-host disease after an allogeneic hematopoietic cell transplant. V is TRBV26 and J is TRBJ1-6; no reliable D call. TRBJ1-6 is an ORF for which the function is uncertain. CDR3 bases read: TGTGCCAGCAGTCTGTCGGGGAATTCGCCCCTCTAC. Translation: CASSLSGNSPLY. The complete CDR3 reads CASSLSGNSPLYF.